The 25 T cell receptor beta chains below come from one sample, sequenced in a study of control samples from healthy donors and cancer patients. Assay: immunoSEQ multiplex PCR; the TCRdb copy retains only in-frame clones and omits some. Of about 160,000 clones in the sample, roughly 89% were seen once. Sequencing input: blood. Receptor source: a man aged 25-45 years in good health.

The rearrangement links TRBV5-1 to TRBJ2-2; the D call may be TRBD1 or TRBD2 (5 bases each). The germline V and J ends were trimmed by 4 bases and 6 bases, with 16 bases remaining between them. The germline V gene has CDR1 SGHRS and CDR2 YFSETQ. This CDR3 is 15 amino acids long. The CDR3 sequence: CASSPRRDHAGELFF. The CDR3 DNA follows: TGCGCCAGCAGCCCTCGACGGGACCACGCCGGGGAGCTGTTTTTT.

The chain combines TRBV2 with TRBJ2-5; 8 nucleotides line up with TRBD1. Losses at the gene ends were 7 bases for V and 7 bases for J; bases not matched to a gene: 5. The germline gives CDR1 SNHLY, CDR2 FYNNEI. CDR3 length equals 12 residues. In DNA form, the CDR3 reads TGTGCCAGCACTTTAGGACAGGGGACCCAGTACTTC. This gives the protein CASTLGQGTQYF.

The rearrangement joins TRBV6-5 to TRBJ2-1; D remains unclear. The CDR3 runs 13 residues. CDR1 and CDR2 (germline): MNHEY, SVGAGI. Trimming removed 7 bases at V and 12 bases at J, with 19 bases between. For the CDR3, the DNA is TGTGCCAGCACCCTAAAACTCGATGGTGGGCAGTTCTTC. Residues: CASTLKLDGGQFF.

This rearrangement joins TRBV11-2 to TRBJ1-3; the match to TRBD1 covers 8 bases. This CDR3 has 18 amino acids. Trimming took 0 bases from V and 0 from J; bases not matched to a gene: 7. Germline CDR1 and CDR2: SGHAT and FQNNGV. The DNA of the CDR3 is TGTGCCAGCAGCTTAGATGACAGGGGTAAAAGCTCTGGAAACACCATATATTTT. Its translation is CASSLDDRGKSSGNTIYF.

V is TRBV28 and J is TRBJ2-5, with 7 bases that match TRBD1. Trimming removed 5 bases from V and 5 bases from J; junction bases left unmatched: 14. Germline CDR1 is MDHEN and CDR2 is SYDVKM. The CDR3 sequence is 16 residues long. CDR3 nucleotides: TGTGCCAGCAGTCTTGCCACATGGGTCAGGGGGGAGACCCAGTACTTC. Translated: CASSLATWVRGETQYF.

The chain combines TRBV20-1 with TRBJ1-1, with no clear D. The germline gives CDR1 DFQATT, CDR2 SNEGSKA (reference sequence). This CDR3 is built from 13 residues. Trimming cost V 3 bases and J 3 bases, with 11 bases left between them. In DNA, the CDR3 is TGCAGTGCTAGTGCGGATACCCACACTGAAGCTTTCTTT. Protein sequence: CSASADTHTEAFF.

The V and J genes are TRBV7-2 and TRBJ2-2; unclear D gene. The germline V gene has CDR1 SGHTA and CDR2 FQGNSA. Trimming took off 1 base at V and 0 bases at J, with 6 bases between the two ends. CDR3 length: 15 residues. CDR3 DNA: TGTGCCAGCAGCTTAGGGCTAGCGAACACCGGGGAGCTGTTTTTT. Translation gives CASSLGLANTGELFF.

The gene calls are TRBV18 and TRBJ1-5, with 7 positions matching TRBD1. This CDR3 contains 16 residues. Germline CDR1 KGHSH, CDR2 LQKENI. J lost 2 bases, V lost 1 base, and 5 bases had no gene match. The CDR3 nucleotides are TGTGCCAGCTCACCACTGGGAACAGGGGGCAATCAGCCCCAGCATTTT. This gives the protein CASSPLGTGGNQPQHF.

V and J are TRBV5-1 and TRBJ1-3, with TRBD1 identical over 7 bases. The CDR3 extends over 14 amino acids. Germline V gene sequence: CDR1 SGHRS, CDR2 YFSETQ. Germline trimming cut 5 bases from V and 1 base from J; bases unmatched to any gene: 3. CDR3 residues: CASSLTGSGNTIYF. The DNA for the CDR3 is TGCGCCAGCAGTTTGACAGGGTCTGGAAACACCATATATTTT. The full variable domain, rest sourced from reference TRBV5-1 and TRBJ1-3, is KAGVTQTPRYLIKTRGQQVTLSCSPISGHRSVSWYQQTPGQGLQFLFEYFSETQRNKGNFPGRFSGRQFSNSRSEMNVSTLELGDSALYLCASSLTGSGNTIYFGEGSWLTVV.

This rearrangement joins TRBV9 to TRBJ2-1; possible D gene TRBD2, 5 bases. With 0 bases removed from V and 3 bases from J, the gap between germline ends came to 10 bases. The CDR3 covers 15 residues. In germline, CDR1 is SGDLS, CDR2 YYNGEE. Here the CDR3 DNA reads TGTGCCAGCAGCGTAGAGGCTAGCCGCTACAATGAGCAGTTCTTC. Its protein product is CASSVEASRYNEQFF.

As regards this clone: Other DNA sequences in this sample translate to the same CDR3. The gene calls are TRBV5-4 and TRBJ1-1; D is possibly TRBD1 (6 bases). From germline, CDR1 is SGHNT and CDR2 YYREEE (reference sequence). V gave up 0 bases and J gave up 4 bases, with 10 bases separating them. The CDR3 is 14 amino acids. The CDR3 region has the DNA TGTGCCAGCAGCTTGGAAGGGGGAGGCACTGAAGCTTTCTTT. Its translation: CASSLEGGGTEAFF.

This chain joins TRBV10-2 and TRBJ1-3, with TRBD1 identical over 7 bases. The V and J ends lost 6 bases and 0 bases, in that order; junction bases with no gene match: 2. The germline V gene encodes CDR1 WSHSY and CDR2 SAAADI. This CDR3 region has 14 residues. CDR3 in amino acids: CASRTGTSGNTIYF. The CDR3 nucleotides are TGCGCCAGCAGGACAGGGACCTCTGGAAACACCATATATTTT.

The chain is built from TRBV6-6 and TRBJ2-7; D is unclear. V was shortened by 7 bases and J by 2 bases, with 9 bases between the two germline ends. The germline gives CDR1 MNHNY, CDR2 SVGAGI (reference sequence). The CDR3 consists of 12 residues. The CDR3 region has the DNA TGTGCCAGCACCGCCGACACCTACGAGCAGTACTTC. This codes for CASTADTYEQYF.

The CDR3 protein is CSVVTNSGNTIYF. Written as DNA, the CDR3 is TGCAGCGTTGTAACGAACTCTGGAAACACCATATATTTT. The chain links TRBV29-1 to TRBJ1-3; unclear D gene. In germline, CDR1 is SQVTM, CDR2 ANQGSEA. This CDR3 contains 13 residues. The ends were cut back, 4 bases at V and 0 bases at J, with 7 bases in the middle. Using reference TRBV29-1 and TRBJ1-3 for the parts outside the CDR3, the full variable domain is SAVISQKPSRDICQRGTSLTIQCQVDSQVTMMFWYRQQPGQSLTLIATANQGSEATYESGFVIDKFPISRPNLTFSTLTVSNMSPEDSSIYLCSVVTNSGNTIYFGEGSWLTVV.

This chain's CDR3 is CASSRTGTGGHEQFF. CDR3 sequence (DNA): TGTGCCAGCAGTCGAACCGGGACAGGGGGTCATGAGCAGTTCTTC. This chain joins TRBV28 and TRBJ2-1; 11 nucleotides line up with TRBD1. V shed 5 bases, J shed 8 bases, and the junction held 8 bases outside the gene matches. The CDR3 contains 15 residues. Germline CDR1 reads MDHEN; CDR2 reads SYDVKM. Supplemented by reference TRBV28 and TRBJ2-1, the full variable domain reads DVKVTQSSRYLVKRTGEKVFLECVQDMDHENMFWYRQDPGLGLRLIYFSYDVKMKEKGDIPEGYSVSREKKERFSLILESASTNQTSMYLCASSRTGTGGHEQFFGPGTRLTVL.

The V gene is TRBV4-2, the J gene TRBJ2-1, with 11 bases matching TRBD2. This CDR3 has 16 amino acids. Germline V gene data show CDR1 as LGHNA and CDR2 as YNFKEQ. V was pared by 4 bases and J by 9 bases, with 11 bases of the junction left unmatched. For the CDR3, the DNA is TGTGCCAGCAGCCTTAATCCCGGACTAGCGGGTGTTGAGCAGTTCTTC. Its protein is CASSLNPGLAGVEQFF.

The rearrangement uses TRBV19 and TRBJ1-1; D remains ambiguous. This CDR3 is 15 amino acids long. CDR1 LNHDA and CDR2 SQIVND come from the germline V gene (reference sequence). V dropped 4 bases and J dropped 1 base, with 13 bases sitting between them. CDR3 nucleotide sequence: TGTGCCAGTAGTAGCCCCCGGCAGACGAACACTGAAGCTTTCTTT. This sequence encodes CASSSPRQTNTEAFF.

The J gene is TRBJ2-1, the V gene TRBV6-1; TRBD2 is a possible D gene (6 bases). CDR3 length: 17 residues. Germline lookup yields CDR1 MNHNS and CDR2 SASEGT. The V gene lost 0 bases and the J gene lost 5 bases, with 17 bases spanning the gap. The CDR3 DNA follows: TGTGCCAGCAGTGAAGCCGGGGGACCTTATCTAAACAATGAGCAGTTCTTC. Translation: CASSEAGGPYLNNEQFF.

The chain links TRBV7-6 to TRBJ1-5, with D possibly being TRBD1 (6 bases). V was cut by 0 bases and J by 2 bases, with 8 bases left in between. The CDR3 totals 15 residues. The V gene's germline CDR1 is SGHVS and CDR2 FNYEAQ. For the CDR3, the DNA is TGTGCCAGCAGCTTAGCACAGGGCGGCAATCAGCCCCAGCATTTT. The encoded protein is CASSLAQGGNQPQHF.

The V gene is TRBV28, the J gene TRBJ1-5, with D perhaps matching TRBD1 (5 bases). This CDR3 region has 14 residues. Germline V gene lookup returns CDR1 MDHEN and CDR2 SYDVKM. V lost 3 bases and J lost 5, with 11 bases in between. CDR3 coding DNA: TGTGCCAGCAGTTTGAGGGGCGCTTATCAGCCCCAGCATTTT. It specifies CASSLRGAYQPQHF.

The J gene is TRBJ2-5, the V gene TRBV5-1; no reliable D call. V lost 0 bases and J lost 5, with 8 bases in between. In germline, CDR1 is SGHRS, CDR2 YFSETQ. The CDR3 loop spans 13 amino acids. CDR3 DNA sequence: TGCGCCAGCAGCTTGGGGGTACGGGAGACCCAGTACTTC. Its translation: CASSLGVRETQYF.

V gene TRBV19 combines with J gene TRBJ2-2, with a tentative D call TRBD1 (6 bases). CDR1 is LNHDA and CDR2 is SQIVND in the germline V gene (reference sequence). Trimming cost V 3 bases and J 3 bases, with 11 bases left between them. This CDR3 region has 15 residues. The CDR3 region is CASSIQGMYTGELFF. The CDR3 bases are TGTGCCAGTAGTATTCAGGGGATGTACACCGGGGAGCTGTTTTTT.

The rearrangement links TRBV2 to TRBJ1-1; D uncertain. This CDR3 has 16 residues. The germline V gene encodes CDR1 SNHLY and CDR2 FYNNEI. V dropped 6 bases and J dropped 0 bases, with 17 bases sitting between them. The CDR3 DNA reads TGTGCCAGCAGCGAACGGCCGAGTACCATGAACACTGAAGCTTTCTTT. Encoded protein: CASSERPSTMNTEAFF.

V gene TRBV4-1 combines with J gene TRBJ1-1; D is unresolved. In germline, CDR1 is MGHRA, CDR2 YSYEKL. The length of the CDR3 is 11 residues. Trimming took off 3 bases at V and 14 bases at J, with 13 bases between the two ends. CDR3 nucleotide sequence: TGCGCCAGCAGCCATAACCGGGCCCTATTCTTT. It encodes CASSHNRALFF.

V is TRBV6-1 and J is TRBJ1-2; no clear D. Germline V gene sequence: CDR1 MNHNS, CDR2 SASEGT. CDR3 length: 14 amino acids. V dropped 1 base and J dropped 0 bases, with 6 bases sitting between them. The CDR3 region is CASSEVGANYGYTF. CDR3 nucleotides: TGTGCCAGCAGTGAAGTAGGAGCTAACTATGGCTACACCTTC.